These 5 T cell receptor beta chains originate from one sample sequenced in a study of T cells expressing NK-cell markers (dated by TCRdb to about 2020). To prepare the library, 5' RACE was applied. The sequencing machine was an Illumina HiSeq 2000. The reads went through TCRdb reprocessing, and each CDR3 protein sequence gets one entry with no DNA. The sample's table covers over 150,000 distinct CDR3 sequences. Around 20% of the sample is held by the ten biggest clonotypes. Sample: blood T cells: a sorted CD56 or NKG2C T cell subset, CD4+ or CD8+ T cells, or bulk PBMC T cells (not recorded which). These receptor sequences come from a man between 18 and 69 years old in good health.

The rearrangement joins TRBV20-1 to TRBJ1-2. Germline CDR1 is DFQATT and CDR2 is SNEGSKA (reference sequence). The CDR3 is 15 amino acids. The CDR3 sequence: CSARDPRTANYGYTF.

The chain is built from TRBV5-1 and TRBJ1-1. The germline gives CDR1 SGHRS, CDR2 YFSETQ. This CDR3 is built from 14 residues. CDR3 sequence reads: CASSLRPADTEAFF.

J is TRBJ2-7 and V is TRBV6-5. From germline, CDR1 is MNHEY and CDR2 SVGAGI. The CDR3 extends over 16 amino acids. CDR3 sequence: CASSYSGGRNTYEQYF.

V gene TRBV5-1 combines with J gene TRBJ2-7; there is no DNA to check the TCRdb D call of TRBD1. Germline V lookup: CDR1 SGHRS, CDR2 YFSETQ. This CDR3 is 11 amino acids long. CDR3 in amino acids: CASSSPAEQYF.

This CDR3 is CASSQDYGENTEAFF. V is TRBV3-1 and J is TRBJ1-1. The germline V gene encodes CDR1 LGHDT and CDR2 YNNKEL (reference sequence). The length of the CDR3 is 15 residues.